The present T cell receptor (beta chain) was sequenced within a study of vaccination and CD4 T cells after COVID-19. CDR1 is SNHLY and CDR2 is FYNNEI in the germline V gene. V gave up 6 bases and J gave up 7 bases, with 12 bases separating them. The CDR3 totals 12 residues. Noted treatment: roughly 11-day PBMC culture with coronavirus spike peptide pools or control peptides (ViraFEST assay). Researchers reported culturing 2 million or so PBMCs per well with about 9.4 IU/ml IL-2 and roughly 9.1 ug/ml peptide pools. Worth noting for this clonotype: What it binds is unknown.

Cultured CD4+ T cell DNA was sequenced using the Oncomine TCR Beta short-read assay. Investigators obtained genomic DNA by extraction from cultured CD4+ T cells. TCRdb analysed the PCR reads with MiXCR anew, one entry per CDR3 protein. Of fewer than 9,500 distinct CDR3 sequences in the sample, roughly half were seen once. The rearrangement joins TRBV2 to TRBJ1-2, with a possible D match to TRBD1 (5 bases). Sequenced material: CD4+ T cells from blood, cultured in vitro. This TCR derives from a human donor who had recovered from COVID-19. The CDR3 DNA reads as TGTGCCAGCAGCTGGGGGGGAGGTGGCTACACCTTC. It specifies CASSWGGGGYTF.